Shown below are 32 T cell receptor beta chains from a single sample sequenced in a study of neurological immune-mediated disorders. Via MiXCR, TCRdb re-called the 5' RACE reads, giving one row per CDR3 protein. The repertoire holds 40,000 to 45,000 distinct CDR3 sequences, with about 13% as singletons. The material sequenced was PBMCs. Receptor source: a female donor in good health.

In its sample, this clonotype was seen many times. The chain has TRBV19 and TRBJ2-3; possibly TRBD2 for D (6 bases). The germline CDR1 and CDR2 sequences are LNHDA and SQIVND (reference sequence). This CDR3 is 15 amino acids long. Between the trimmed V and J ends, which lost 6 bases and 0 bases, there was a span of 13 bases. CDR3 nucleotide sequence: TGTGCCAGTAGGGGAGGCTTCCGTAGCACAGATACGCAGTATTTT. It encodes CASRGGFRSTDTQYF.

In this sample, this clonotype turned up many times. The chain couples TRBV27 to TRBJ1-1; 8 bases align to TRBD1. The CDR3 loop spans 16 amino acids. The J segment lost 1 base and the V segment lost 5 bases, leaving 9 bases of the junction unmatched. CDR1 and CDR2 (germline): MNHEY, SMNVEV (reference sequence). Written as DNA, the CDR3 is TGTGCCAGCAGTGCCCGGACAGGGAGGCGGAACACTGAAGCTTTCTTT. Translation: CASSARTGRRNTEAFF.

This clonotype was counted ten times or more. This chain links TRBV19 with TRBJ2-5, with 9 bases fitting TRBD2. Germline CDR1 LNHDA, CDR2 SQIVND (reference sequence). CDR3 length: 15 amino acids. Trimming removed 5 bases from V and 5 bases from J; junction bases left unmatched: 9. In nucleotides, the CDR3 is TGTGCCAGTAGTTCAGCGGGGGGTGGCGTTGAGACCCAGTACTTC. It is translated as CASSSAGGGVETQYF.

This clonotype was recorded many times. The J gene is TRBJ2-1, the V gene TRBV12-3 or TRBV12-4, with D maybe TRBD1 (6 bases). The CDR3 contains 15 residues. The V and J ends lost 5 bases and 0 bases respectively, with 11 bases between them. The CDR3 DNA reads as TGTGCCAGCAGTCTCCGGGACATCTCCTACAATGAGCAGTTCTTC. It translates to CASSLRDISYNEQFF.

This clonotype was detected ten times or more. The chain couples TRBV7-2 to TRBJ2-3, with D hard to call. Looked up from germline, CDR1 is SGHTA and CDR2 is FQGNSA. This CDR3 is 16 amino acids long. Trimming pared 1 base from V and 0 bases from J, leaving 11 bases between. CDR3 coding DNA: TGTGCCAGCAGCTTAGGCCCTTATCCTAGCACAGATACGCAGTATTTT. Its translation: CASSLGPYPSTDTQYF. Filled out from reference TRBV7-2 and TRBJ2-3, the complete variable domain reads GAGVSQSPSNKVTEKGKDVELRCDPISGHTALYWYRQSLGQGLEFLIYFQGNSAPDKSGLPSDRFSAERTGGSVSTLTIQRTQQEDSAVYLCASSLGPYPSTDTQYFGPGTRLTVL.

The table lists this clonotype with a few counts. V gene TRBV5-5 combines with J gene TRBJ2-7; D remains ambiguous. V was shortened by 0 bases and J by 2 bases, with 9 bases between the two germline ends. This CDR3 has 14 amino acids. Germline CDR1 and CDR2: SGHKS and YYEKEE (reference sequence). CDR3 sequence reads: CASSLVAAPYEQYF. The CDR3 region has the DNA TGTGCCAGCAGCTTGGTGGCCGCTCCCTACGAGCAGTACTTC. Complete variable domain (other parts from reference TRBV5-5 and TRBJ2-7): DAGVTQSPTHLIKTRGQQVTLRCSPISGHKSVSWYQQVLGQGPQFIFQYYEKEERGRGNFPDRFSARQFPNYSSELNVNALLLGDSALYLCASSLVAAPYEQYFGPGTRLTVT.

The V gene is TRBV6-4, the J gene TRBJ2-2; TRBD2 agrees at 7 bases. V was pared by 6 bases and J by 4 bases, with 2 bases of the junction left unmatched. CDR3 length: 13 residues. CDR1 and CDR2 from the germline V gene are MRHNA and SNTAGT. This chain's CDR3 is CASSQRGTGELFF. In nucleotides, the CDR3 is TGTGCCAGCAGCCAGCGGGGCACCGGGGAGCTGTTTTTT.

For this clonotype: Germline is not matched at one junction end, which may reflect a read error. The V gene is TRBV2, the J gene TRBJ2-3; D possibly uses TRBD1 or TRBD2 (6 bases each). This CDR3 comprises 14 residues. From germline, CDR1 is SNHLY and CDR2 FYNNEI. DNA for the CDR3: TGTGTCAGCAGTGAAGCGCGGGACATAGATACGCAGTATTTT. This translates into CVSSEARDIDTQYF.

This clonotype has a count of ten or more. The genes are TRBV6-5 and TRBJ2-4; a weak D match, TRBD1 (5 bases). The ends were cut back, 0 bases at V and 3 bases at J, with 6 bases in the middle. Germline assignment: CDR1 MNHEY and CDR2 SVGAGI. The CDR3 totals 14 residues. The CDR3 region has the DNA TGTGCCAGCAGTTACTCCAGGGTCAAAAACATTCAGTACTTC. Translated: CASSYSRVKNIQYF.

Ten or more counts support this clonotype. This rearrangement joins TRBV10-3 to TRBJ2-1; perhaps TRBD2 as D (6 bases). Germline assignment: CDR1 ENHRY and CDR2 SYGVKD. This CDR3 contains 13 residues. The ends were cut back, 8 bases at V and 1 base at J, with 9 bases in the middle. This CDR3 is CAISLASYNEQFF. The CDR3 DNA reads as TGTGCCATCTCCCTAGCGTCCTACAATGAGCAGTTCTTC.

In its sample, this clonotype was seen many times. The chain uses TRBV20-1 and TRBJ1-2; 7 nucleotides agree with TRBD1. Trimming removed 4 bases from V and 4 bases from J; junction bases left unmatched: 3. The CDR3 has 12 residues. Germline V gene sequence: CDR1 DFQATT, CDR2 SNEGSKA (reference sequence). CDR3 residues: CSANRDSYGYTF. CDR3 in DNA: TGCAGTGCTAACCGGGACAGCTATGGCTACACCTTC.

This sequence joins TRBV11-2 and TRBJ2-2; 11 bases are a match to TRBD2. V gave up 1 base and J gave up 6 bases; unmatched junction bases: 16. The CDR3 is 20 residues long. CDR1 is SGHAT and CDR2 is FQNNGV in the germline V gene. The CDR3 DNA reads TGTGCCAGCAGCTTAGGCCTGGCCGATATAGCGGGGGGGCCTTCCGGGGAGCTGTTTTTT. This encodes CASSLGLADIAGGPSGELFF.

This clonotype appeared many times. The chain joins TRBV7-6 to TRBJ2-7, with D perhaps TRBD2 (6 bases). Looked up from germline, CDR1 is SGHVS and CDR2 is FNYEAQ. The CDR3 covers 15 residues. V was cut by 0 bases and J by 4 bases, with 13 bases left in between. This CDR3 is CASSLAGGVLYEQYF. The CDR3 DNA reads TGTGCCAGCAGCTTAGCGGGCGGGGTCCTATACGAGCAGTACTTC.

Many counts were recorded for this clonotype. This chain links TRBV5-1 with TRBJ1-1; D remains unclear. This CDR3 comprises 14 residues. V gave up 0 bases and J gave up 6 bases, with 12 bases separating them. From germline, CDR1 is SGHRS and CDR2 YFSETQ. CDR3 loop: CASSLGGGVAEAFF. The CDR3 region has the DNA TGCGCCAGCAGCTTGGGCGGTGGCGTCGCTGAAGCTTTCTTT.

This clonotype has ten or more counts. This chain connects TRBV5-1 to TRBJ2-2; 9 nucleotides line up with TRBD2. With 0 bases clipped from V and 7 bases from J, the junction kept 7 bases outside the gene matches. Germline assignment: CDR1 SGHRS and CDR2 YFSETQ. CDR3 length: 16 amino acids. The CDR3: CASSLDGGGAYGELFF. CDR3 coding DNA: TGCGCCAGCAGCTTGGATGGCGGGGGGGCCTACGGGGAGCTGTTTTTT. Combining the CDR3 with reference TRBV5-1 and TRBJ2-2 gives the whole variable domain KAGVTQTPRYLIKTRGQQVTLSCSPISGHRSVSWYQQTPGQGLQFLFEYFSETQRNKGNFPGRFSGRQFSNSRSEMNVSTLELGDSALYLCASSLDGGGAYGELFFGEGSRLTVL.

The chain joins TRBV18 to TRBJ1-1; D not certain. The V end was cut by 4 bases, the J end by 5 bases, with 17 bases between. This CDR3 spans 15 amino acids. Per germline, CDR1 KGHSH and CDR2 LQKENI. This CDR3 is CASSLVAASGTEAFF. The CDR3 DNA follows: TGTGCCAGCTCACTGGTGGCGGCCTCAGGAACTGAAGCTTTCTTT. Looking up the rest from reference TRBV18 and TRBJ1-1 gives the full variable domain: NAGVMQNPRHLVRRRGQEARLRCSPMKGHSHVYWYRQLPEEGLKFMVYLQKENIIDESGMPKERFSAEFPKEGPSILRIQQVVRGDSAAYFCASSLVAASGTEAFFGQGTRLTVV.

In this sample, this clonotype turned up many times. J is TRBJ2-5 and V is TRBV5-1; D remains ambiguous. This CDR3 is 14 amino acids long. In germline, CDR1 is SGHRS, CDR2 YFSETQ. V lost 5 bases and J lost 1, with 12 bases in between. The CDR3 sequence: CASSDQSTQETQYF. The CDR3 nucleotides are TGCGCCAGCAGTGATCAGAGCACCCAAGAGACCCAGTACTTC.

This clonotype was picked up many times. V gene TRBV12-3 or TRBV12-4 combines with J gene TRBJ2-2; D is ambiguous. The V end lost 10 bases, the J end lost 0 bases, and 9 bases lay between the germline ends. The CDR3 totals 13 residues. Here the CDR3 DNA reads TGTGCCACCGGCAGAGCGAACACCGGGGAGCTGTTTTTT. It yields the protein CATGRANTGELFF.

The V gene is TRBV20-1, the J gene TRBJ2-3, with D unresolved. Trimming removed 6 bases from V and 4 bases from J, with 14 bases in between. Germline CDR1 and CDR2: DFQATT and SNEGSKA (reference sequence). CDR3 size: 13 residues. The CDR3 DNA reads as TGCAGTGCCACTTGTGGTGGCTCAGATACGCAGTATTTT. Its protein is CSATCGGSDTQYF.

A note on this clonotype: A read error may be the cause here, since a much bigger clone is one base away. DNA for the CDR3: TGTGCCGGCAGCTTTGGGGGGCCGAACACTGAAGCTTTCTTT. It is translated as CAGSFGGPNTEAFF. The chain carries TRBV7-2 and TRBJ1-1; D is possibly TRBD1 (6 bases). Germline lookup yields CDR1 SGHTA and CDR2 FQGNSA. CDR3 length equals 14 residues.

This clonotype was recorded many times. The CDR3 region is CSARDLGGDTEAFF. DNA of the CDR3: TGCAGTGCTAGAGATCTAGGAGGGGACACTGAAGCTTTCTTT. The chain has TRBV20-1 and TRBJ1-1; possibly TRBD1 for D (5 bases). CDR1 is DFQATT, CDR2 SNEGSKA, per germline (reference sequence). V lost 0 bases and J 3 bases, leaving 11 bases between the germline ends. This CDR3 spans 14 amino acids.

This clonotype has at least ten counts. The CDR3 loop reads CASSPEQGDTQYF. CDR3 coding DNA: TGTGCCAGCTCACCAGAACAGGGAGATACGCAGTATTTT. The chain combines TRBV18 with TRBJ2-3, with a weak D call TRBD1 (6 bases). Germline V gives CDR1 KGHSH, CDR2 LQKENI. The V end lost 2 bases, the J end lost 5 bases, and 8 bases lay between the germline ends. This CDR3 has 13 amino acids. The full variable domain, completed using reference TRBV18 and TRBJ2-3, is NAGVMQNPRHLVRRRGQEARLRCSPMKGHSHVYWYRQLPEEGLKFMVYLQKENIIDESGMPKERFSAEFPKEGPSILRIQQVVRGDSAAYFCASSPEQGDTQYFGPGTRLTVL.

This clonotype came up many times. The rearrangement joins TRBV5-1 to TRBJ2-7, with D possibly being TRBD2 (6 bases). The CDR3 is 16 amino acids. The V end lost 4 bases, the J end lost 3 bases, and 20 bases lay between the germline ends. The germline V gene encodes CDR1 SGHRS and CDR2 YFSETQ. The DNA of the CDR3 is TGCGCCAGCAGCCCCTCTAGCGCCCAAGGTGGCTACGAGCAGTACTTC. Protein: CASSPSSAQGGYEQYF.

This clonotype was detected many times. The chain joins TRBV4-1 to TRBJ1-6, with a possible D match to TRBD1 (5 bases). CDR1 is MGHRA and CDR2 is YSYEKL in the germline V gene. The germline V and J ends were trimmed by 4 bases and 6 bases, with 16 bases remaining between them. CDR3 length: 16 residues. CDR3 loop: CASSPKKDGANSPLHF. The CDR3 DNA is TGCGCCAGCAGCCCCAAGAAGGATGGGGCTAATTCACCCCTCCACTTT.

Points on this clonotype: One junction end does not reproduce the germline sequence, and a read error may be involved. The chain employs TRBV18 and TRBJ1-5; D is ambiguous. Germline CDR1 and CDR2: KGHSH and LQKENI. The CDR3 covers 13 residues. The CDR3 reads CASSPSLNQPKHF. Here the CDR3 DNA reads TGTGCCAGCTCACCAAGCCTAAATCAGCCCAAGCATTTT.

This clonotype has at least ten counts. The V gene is TRBV14, the J gene TRBJ2-6; D is perhaps TRBD1 or TRBD2 (5 bases each). Trimming removed 4 bases at V and 4 bases at J, with 11 bases between. The V gene's germline CDR1 is SGHDN and CDR2 FVKESK. The CDR3 length is 15 residues. CDR3 DNA: TGTGCCAGCAGCCTAGGGGAGACCGGGGCCAACGTCCTGACTTTC. This gives the protein CASSLGETGANVLTF.

There are many counts of this clonotype. V is TRBV18 and J is TRBJ1-4, with TRBD1 identical over 7 bases. V shed 3 bases and J 7 bases; nucleotides not matched to a gene: 11. The CDR3 loop spans 16 amino acids. Per germline, CDR1 KGHSH and CDR2 LQKENI. The CDR3 DNA reads TGTGCCAGCTCACCTTTTTCGACAGGGAACGGTGAAAAACTGTTTTTT. Translated, it gives CASSPFSTGNGEKLFF.

Many counts were recorded for this clonotype. The rearrangement links TRBV7-2 to TRBJ1-1, with TRBD1 matching over 9 bases. CDR1 is SGHTA, CDR2 FQGNSA, per germline. This CDR3 spans 14 amino acids. V trimming: 6 bases; J trimming: 5 bases; junction bases outside the gene matches: 7. The CDR3 coding sequence is TGTGCCAGCAGGCTAGACAGGGGGACGACTGAAGCTTTCTTT. Translated: CASRLDRGTTEAFF.

The table lists this clonotype with many counts. The CDR3 protein is CASSLYWGDEKLFF. DNA of the CDR3: TGTGCCAGCAGCTTATACTGGGGTGATGAAAAACTGTTTTTT. This chain connects TRBV7-6 to TRBJ1-4; D uncertain. The germline V gene encodes CDR1 SGHVS and CDR2 FNYEAQ. This CDR3 has 14 residues. Between the trimmed V and J ends, which lost 2 bases and 6 bases, there was a span of 10 bases.

This clonotype was counted ten times or more. V and J are TRBV2 and TRBJ2-6, with 10 bases matching TRBD1. The V segment lost 8 bases and the J segment 1 base; nucleotides outside the gene matches: 5. CDR1 is SNHLY, CDR2 FYNNEI, per germline. This CDR3 has 16 residues. The CDR3, as DNA: TGTGCCAGCGGCCGGGACAGGGGATCTGGGGCCAACGTCCTGACTTTC. The encoded protein is CASGRDRGSGANVLTF. The complete variable domain, with remaining parts taken from reference TRBV2 and TRBJ2-6, reads EPEVTQTPSHQVTQMGQEVILRCVPISNHLYFYWYRQILGQKVEFLVSFYNNEISEKSEIFDDQFSVERPDGSNFTLKIRSTKLEDSAMYFCASGRDRGSGANVLTFGAGSRLTVL.

This clonotype was found many times. The chain carries TRBV24-1 and TRBJ1-5; TRBD1 matches at 7 bases. CDR1 is KGHDR, CDR2 SFDVKD, per germline. The CDR3 runs to 14 residues. V trimming: 3 bases; J trimming: 4 bases; junction bases outside the gene matches: 2. CDR3 in amino acids: CATSDPTGNQPQHF. Written as DNA, the CDR3 is TGTGCCACCAGTGATCCGACAGGGAATCAGCCCCAGCATTTT.

This clonotype was counted many times. This sequence joins TRBV5-1 and TRBJ2-1, with 9 nucleotides matching TRBD2. J was trimmed by 8 bases and V by 5 bases; bases with no gene match: 11. CDR3 length equals 15 residues. CDR1 is SGHRS and CDR2 is YFSETQ in the germline V gene. In DNA form, the CDR3 reads TGCGCCAGCAGTCCCCGGGCGGGAGGGCCTCATGAGCAGTTCTTC. Translated, it gives CASSPRAGGPHEQFF.